Below, 3 T cell receptor beta chains from the same sample are listed, as sequenced in a study of beta chain features in type 1 diabetes. Expressed TCRB transcripts got sequenced, as all isolated RNA was reverse transcribed. Here immunoSEQ multiplex PCR was the method, and the copy in TCRdb shows in-frame clones only, minus some. The table includes around 430,000 clones, approximately 28% detected once. Sequenced material: naive CD4+ T cells from blood. These receptors came from a man aged 18 to 30 in good health.

This clone was seen a handful of times. The chain has TRBV20-1 and TRBJ2-1; D gene unclear. Per germline, CDR1 DFQATT and CDR2 SNEGSKA (reference sequence). This CDR3 region has 11 residues. The V and J ends lost 6 bases and 6 bases respectively, with 9 bases between them. CDR3 amino acids: CSAYSPNEQFF. Here the CDR3 DNA reads TGCAGTGCCTATAGCCCCAATGAGCAGTTCTTC.

V gene TRBV7-2 combines with J gene TRBJ2-7; TRBD2 aligns across 10 bases. This CDR3 has 15 residues. Per germline, CDR1 SGHTA and CDR2 FQGNSA. The V segment lost 1 base and the J segment 3 bases; nucleotides outside the gene matches: 3. The CDR3 spells CASSLGSSGSYEQYF. CDR3 sequence (DNA): TGTGCCAGCAGCTTAGGTTCTAGCGGGAGCTACGAGCAGTACTTC.

This clone was found a few times. In DNA, the CDR3 is TGTGCCAGCAGCGTAGGTCGGCGTCTGAACATGGATACGCAGTATTTT. It specifies CASSVGRRLNMDTQYF. The rearrangement joins TRBV9 to TRBJ2-3; D call uncertain. V was cut by 0 bases and J by 6 bases, with 17 bases left in between. The CDR3 has 16 amino acids. From germline, CDR1 is SGDLS and CDR2 YYNGEE. Full variable domain (remainder filled in from reference TRBV9 and TRBJ2-3): DSGVTQTPKHLITATGQRVTLRCSPRSGDLSVYWYQQSLDQGLQFLIQYYNGEERAKGNILERFSAQQFPDLHSELNLSSLELGDSALYFCASSVGRRLNMDTQYFGPGTRLTVL.